These 6 T cell receptor beta chains share one sample of origin, sequenced in a study of technical replicates of blood from several donors. The table came from immunoSEQ multiplex PCR; TCRdb's copy has only in-frame clones and leaves some out. The table lists more than 70,000 clones, roughly 96% of them singletons. The sample was T cells isolated from PBMCs. These receptors were collected from a human donor in good health.

The chain uses TRBV11-3 and TRBJ2-6; TRBD1 is a possible D gene (6 bases). From germline, CDR1 is SGHNT and CDR2 YENEEA. The V gene lost 5 bases and the J gene lost 0 bases, with 11 bases spanning the gap. This CDR3 comprises 16 residues. The CDR3 bases are TGTGCCAGCAGCCGGCGACAGGCCTCTGGGGCCAACGTCCTGACTTTC. Its protein is CASSRRQASGANVLTF.

The chain uses TRBV4-2 and TRBJ1-5, with D possibly matching TRBD1 (6 bases). Trimming stripped 0 bases from V and 4 bases from J, with 16 bases between. The CDR3 sequence is 17 residues long. Germline assignment: CDR1 LGHNA and CDR2 YNFKEQ. CDR3 residues: CASSQELDGTGNQPQHF. For the CDR3, the DNA is TGTGCCAGCAGCCAAGAATTGGACGGAACAGGGAATCAGCCCCAGCATTTT.

The CDR3 DNA follows: TGCGCCAGCAGCTTGGGACAGGGGGCCACTGAAGCTTTCTTT. Encoded protein: CASSLGQGATEAFF. The chain employs TRBV5-1 and TRBJ1-1; 10 bases map to TRBD1. V lost 0 bases and J lost 4; bases outside the gene matches: 0. The CDR3 is 14 residues long. In germline, CDR1 is SGHRS, CDR2 YFSETQ.

The chain couples TRBV11-2 to TRBJ1-1; the D is unclear. Germline V gene data show CDR1 as SGHAT and CDR2 as FQNNGV. The CDR3 loop spans 13 amino acids. V lost 4 bases, J lost 3 bases, and 9 bases lay in between. In DNA form, the CDR3 reads TGTGCCAGCAGCTACAACCGGGACACTGAAGCTTTCTTT. Amino acid sequence: CASSYNRDTEAFF.

This chain joins TRBV30 and TRBJ1-4; D is perhaps TRBD1 (5 bases). In germline, CDR1 is GTSNPN, CDR2 SVGIG (reference sequence). This CDR3 is built from 14 residues. V lost 1 base and J lost 4, with 10 bases in between. The CDR3 region is CAWSGWGVNEKLFF. CDR3 bases: TGTGCCTGGAGTGGATGGGGCGTTAATGAAAAACTGTTTTTT. The variable domain in full, with the rest retrieved from reference TRBV30 and TRBJ1-4, is SQTIHQWPATLVQPVGSPLSLECTVEGTSNPNLYWYRQAAGRGLQLLFYSVGIGQISSEVPQNLSASRPQDRQFILSSKKLLLSDSGFYLCAWSGWGVNEKLFFGSGTQLSVL.

The J gene is TRBJ1-1, the V gene TRBV28, with D unresolved. Germline CDR1 MDHEN, CDR2 SYDVKM. V was clipped by 10 bases and J by 7 bases, with 10 bases between them. The CDR3 has 10 amino acids. The CDR3 here is CATNSHEAFF. For the CDR3, the DNA is TGTGCCACAAACAGCCATGAAGCTTTCTTT.